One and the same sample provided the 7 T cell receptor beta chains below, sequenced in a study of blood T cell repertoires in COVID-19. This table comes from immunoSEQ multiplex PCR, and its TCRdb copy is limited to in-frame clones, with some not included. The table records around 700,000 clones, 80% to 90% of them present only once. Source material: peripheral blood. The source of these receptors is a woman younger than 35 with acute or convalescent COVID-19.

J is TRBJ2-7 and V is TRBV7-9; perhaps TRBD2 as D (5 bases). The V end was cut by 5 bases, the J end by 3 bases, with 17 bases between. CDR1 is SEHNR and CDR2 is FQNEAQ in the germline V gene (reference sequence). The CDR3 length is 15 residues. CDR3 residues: CASSDRGSAIYEQYF. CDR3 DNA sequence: TGTGCCAGCAGCGATCGGGGATCGGCAATCTACGAGCAGTACTTC. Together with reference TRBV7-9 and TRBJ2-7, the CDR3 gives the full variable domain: DTGVSQNPRHKITKRGQNVTFRCDPISEHNRLYWYRQTLGQGPEFLTYFQNEAQLEKSRLLSDRFSAERPKGSFSTLEIQRTEQGDSAMYLCASSDRGSAIYEQYFGPGTRLTVT.

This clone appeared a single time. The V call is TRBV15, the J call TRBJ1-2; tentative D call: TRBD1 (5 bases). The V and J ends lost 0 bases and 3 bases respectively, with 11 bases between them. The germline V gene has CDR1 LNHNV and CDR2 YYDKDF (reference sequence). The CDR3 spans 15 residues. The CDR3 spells CATSRDRRGHYGYTF. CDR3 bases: TGTGCCACCAGCAGAGATCGGAGGGGTCACTATGGCTACACCTTC.

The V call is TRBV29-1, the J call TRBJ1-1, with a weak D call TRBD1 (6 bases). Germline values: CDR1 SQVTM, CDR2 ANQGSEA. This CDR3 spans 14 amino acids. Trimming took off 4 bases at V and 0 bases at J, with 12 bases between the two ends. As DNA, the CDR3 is TGCAGCGTTGGGGCACAGGGAATGAACACTGAAGCTTTCTTT. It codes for CSVGAQGMNTEAFF.

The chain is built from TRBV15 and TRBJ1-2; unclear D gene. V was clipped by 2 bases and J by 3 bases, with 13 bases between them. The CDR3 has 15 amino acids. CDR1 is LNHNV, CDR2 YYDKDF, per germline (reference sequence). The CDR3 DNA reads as TGTGCCACCAGCAGAAACAGAGTTAGCGACTATGGCTACACCTTC. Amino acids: CATSRNRVSDYGYTF.

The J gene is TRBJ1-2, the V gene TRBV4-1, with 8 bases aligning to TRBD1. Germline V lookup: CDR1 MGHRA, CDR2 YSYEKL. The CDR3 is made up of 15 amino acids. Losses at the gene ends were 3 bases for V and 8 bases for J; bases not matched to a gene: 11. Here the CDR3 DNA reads TGCGCCAGCAGCCACTTGGCGGACAGGGCGGGCGGCTACACCTTC. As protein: CASSHLADRAGGYTF.

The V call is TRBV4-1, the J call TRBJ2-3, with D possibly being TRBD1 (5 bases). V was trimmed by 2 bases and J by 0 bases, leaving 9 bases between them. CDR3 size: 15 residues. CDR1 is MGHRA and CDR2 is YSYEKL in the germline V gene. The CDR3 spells CASSQPGPSTDTQYF. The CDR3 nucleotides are TGCGCCAGCAGCCAACCAGGGCCCAGCACAGATACGCAGTATTTT.

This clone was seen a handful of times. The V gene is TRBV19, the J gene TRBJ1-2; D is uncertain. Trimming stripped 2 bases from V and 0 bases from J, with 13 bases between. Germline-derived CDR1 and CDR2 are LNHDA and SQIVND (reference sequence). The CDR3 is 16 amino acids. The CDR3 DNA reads TGTGCCAGTAGTATAATAGGAGGGAGGACTAACTATGGCTACACCTTC. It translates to CASSIIGGRTNYGYTF.